This TCR beta chain came from a study of T cell changes during pregnancy in multiple sclerosis. Only in-frame clones appear in the TCRdb table, and some are missing; sequencing was by immunoSEQ multiplex PCR. Of about 35,000 clones listed, approximately 89% were seen once; the top ten hold 0.78%. This clonotype was obtained from a female donor in good health, enrolled as a control in a pregnancy study. Sequences were derived from CD4+ T cells from peripheral blood mononuclear cells, sampled after pregnancy.

The CDR3 DNA sequence: TGCGCCAGCAGCCAAGAGGGTAGGGGACAGGGATCACCCCTCCACTTT. Protein sequence: CASSQEGRGQGSPLHF. The chain employs TRBV4-3 and TRBJ1-6, with 9 bases that match TRBD1. From germline, CDR1 is LGHNA and CDR2 YSLEER. With 0 bases clipped from V and 10 bases from J, the junction kept 7 bases outside the gene matches. This CDR3 is built from 16 residues.